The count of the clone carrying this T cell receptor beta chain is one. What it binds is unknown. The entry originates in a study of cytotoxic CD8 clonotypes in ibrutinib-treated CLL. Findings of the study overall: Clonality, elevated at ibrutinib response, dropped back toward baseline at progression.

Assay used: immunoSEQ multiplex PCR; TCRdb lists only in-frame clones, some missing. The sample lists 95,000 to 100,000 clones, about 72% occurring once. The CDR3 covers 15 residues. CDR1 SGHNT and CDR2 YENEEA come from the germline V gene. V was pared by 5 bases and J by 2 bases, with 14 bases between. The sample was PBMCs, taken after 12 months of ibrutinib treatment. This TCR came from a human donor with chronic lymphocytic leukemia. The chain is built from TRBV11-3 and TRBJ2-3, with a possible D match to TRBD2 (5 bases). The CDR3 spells CASSGGSAYTDTQYF. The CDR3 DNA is TGTGCCAGCAGCGGAGGATCCGCGTACACAGATACGCAGTATTTT.